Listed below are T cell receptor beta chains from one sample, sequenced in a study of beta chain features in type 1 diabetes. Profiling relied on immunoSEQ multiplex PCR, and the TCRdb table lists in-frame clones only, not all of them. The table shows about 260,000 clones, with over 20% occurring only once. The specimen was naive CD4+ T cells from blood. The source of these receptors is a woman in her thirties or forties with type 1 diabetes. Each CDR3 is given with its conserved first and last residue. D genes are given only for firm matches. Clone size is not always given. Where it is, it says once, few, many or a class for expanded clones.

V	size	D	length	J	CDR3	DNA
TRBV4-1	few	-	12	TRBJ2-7	CASSQDRGEQYF	TGCGCCAGCAGCCAAGACCGGGGCGAGCAGTACTTC
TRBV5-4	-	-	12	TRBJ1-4	CASPPGLEKLFF	TGTGCCAGTCCCCCGGGGTTGGAAAAACTGTTTTTT
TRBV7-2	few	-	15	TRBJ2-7	CASSSSIGASGEQYF	TGTGCCAGCAGCTCCTCCATAGGGGCGTCGGGCGAGCAGTACTTC
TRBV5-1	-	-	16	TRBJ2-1	CASSETPLFRVNEQFF	TGCGCCAGCAGCGAGACCCCCCTTTTCAGGGTAAATGAGCAGTTCTTC
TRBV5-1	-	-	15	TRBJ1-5	CASSLSPGGPQPQHF	TGCGCCAGCAGCTTGAGCCCAGGAGGTCCTCAGCCCCAGCATTTT
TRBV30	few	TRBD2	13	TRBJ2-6	CARGEGGANVLTF	TGTGCCCGGGGGGAAGGTGGGGCCAACGTCCTGACTTTC
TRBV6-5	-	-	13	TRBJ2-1	CASSYNPGDEQFF	TGTGCCAGCAGTTACAACCCGGGGGATGAGCAGTTCTTC
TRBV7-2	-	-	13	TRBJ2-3	CASSLTRGDTQYF	TGTGCCAGCAGCCTGACCAGAGGAGATACGCAGTATTTT
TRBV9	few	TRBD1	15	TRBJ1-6	CASSVSGQGNSPLHF	TGTGCCAGCAGCGTCTCGGGACAGGGAAATTCACCCCTCCACTTT
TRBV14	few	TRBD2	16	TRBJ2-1	CASSKIAGALSNEQFF	TGTGCCAGCAGCAAGATAGCGGGAGCCCTCTCGAATGAGCAGTTCTTC
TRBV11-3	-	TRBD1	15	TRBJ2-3	CASSLGDRVTDTQYF	TGTGCCAGCAGCTTAGGGGACAGAGTCACAGATACGCAGTATTTT
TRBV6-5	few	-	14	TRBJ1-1	CASSYSESGTEAFF	TGTGCCAGCAGTTACTCCGAGAGCGGGACTGAAGCTTTCTTT
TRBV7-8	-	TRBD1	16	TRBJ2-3	CASSPRDRPSTDTQYF	TGTGCCAGCAGCCCAAGGGACAGACCTAGCACAGATACGCAGTATTTT
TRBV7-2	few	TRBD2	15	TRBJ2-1	CASLRERGGYNEQFF	TGTGCCAGCTTACGAGAGCGGGGCGGCTACAATGAGCAGTTCTTC
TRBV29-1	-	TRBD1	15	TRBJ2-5	CSAPEGTGGRETQYF	TGCAGCGCGCCCGAGGGGACAGGGGGCCGAGAGACCCAGTACTTC
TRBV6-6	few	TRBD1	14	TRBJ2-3	CASSYGQGPDTQYF	TGTGCCAGCAGTTACGGACAGGGGCCAGATACGCAGTATTTT
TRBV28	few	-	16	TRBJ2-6	CASSSPDSSGANVLTF	TGTGCCAGCAGCTCCCCCGACAGCTCTGGGGCCAACGTCCTGACTTTC
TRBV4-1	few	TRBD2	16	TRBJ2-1	CASSQPTGTSSNEQFF	TGCGCCAGCAGCCAACCCACCGGGACTAGCTCCAATGAGCAGTTCTTC
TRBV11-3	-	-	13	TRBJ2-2	CASSYRDAGELFF	TGTGCCAGCAGCTACAGGGATGCCGGGGAGCTGTTTTTT
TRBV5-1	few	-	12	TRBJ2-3	CASSLAQDTQYF	TGCGCCAGCAGCTTGGCCCAAGATACGCAGTATTTT
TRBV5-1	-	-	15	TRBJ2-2	CASSFAGIQAGELFF	TGCGCCAGCAGCTTCGCCGGGATTCAGGCCGGGGAGCTGTTTTTT
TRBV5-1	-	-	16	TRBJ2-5	CASSLEPQGGEETQYF	TGCGCCAGCAGCTTGGAGCCTCAGGGGGGCGAGGAGACCCAGTACTTC
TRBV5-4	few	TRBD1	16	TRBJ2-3	CASSFPGGLGTDTQYF	TGTGCCAGCAGCTTCCCAGGGGGCTTGGGCACAGATACGCAGTATTTT
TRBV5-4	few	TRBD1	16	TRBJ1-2	CASSLQGAMGNYGYTF	TGTGCCAGCAGCTTGCAGGGGGCGATGGGGAACTATGGCTACACCTTC
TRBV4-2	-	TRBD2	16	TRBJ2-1	CASSNLAGGPGNEQFF	TGTGCCAGCAGCAACTTAGCGGGGGGGCCAGGGAATGAGCAGTTCTTC
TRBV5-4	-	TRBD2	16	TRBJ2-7	CASSLVVSGSGYEQYF	TGTGCCAGCAGCTTGGTTGTTAGCGGGAGCGGCTACGAGCAGTACTTC
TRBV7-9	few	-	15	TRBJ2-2	CASSSQGFGTGELFF	TGTGCCAGCAGCTCCCAGGGGTTCGGCACCGGGGAGCTGTTTTTT
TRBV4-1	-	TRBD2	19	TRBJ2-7	CASSQDSGLTSGSIHEQYF	TGCGCCAGCAGCCAAGATTCGGGGCTAACTAGCGGGAGTATCCACGAGCAGTACTTC
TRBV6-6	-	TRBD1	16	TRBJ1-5	CASSPPDRGRGQPQHF	TGTGCCAGCAGTCCACCTGACAGGGGGCGAGGTCAGCCCCAGCATTTT
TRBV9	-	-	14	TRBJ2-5	CASSLGGTQETQYF	TGTGCCAGCAGCCTCGGAGGAACTCAGGAGACCCAGTACTTC
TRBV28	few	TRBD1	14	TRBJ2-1	CASSPGGTGNEQFF	TGTGCCAGCAGCCCCGGGGGGACAGGGAATGAGCAGTTCTTC